The 28 T cell receptor beta chains given below trace back to one sample, sequenced in a study of blood T cell repertoires in COVID-19. Using immunoSEQ multiplex PCR, the repertoire was profiled, and TCRdb retains in-frame clones only, with some absent. This sample has around 40,000 clones, with around 88% found just once. Specimen: peripheral blood. Receptors were obtained from a woman older than 75 with active or convalescent COVID-19.

The chain links TRBV3-1 (or the pseudogene TRBV3-2) to TRBJ2-3; perhaps TRBD2 as D (5 bases). The CDR3 runs 15 residues. Germline CDR1 is LGHDT and CDR2 is YNNKEL (reference sequence). V lost 3 bases and J 2 bases, leaving 12 bases between the germline ends. CDR3 coding DNA: TGTGCCAGCAGCCAGTTCCAGCGGCCCACAGATACGCAGTATTTT. This translates into CASSQFQRPTDTQYF.

The V call is TRBV5-1, the J call TRBJ2-3, with D maybe TRBD2 (5 bases). The CDR3 covers 17 residues. Per the germline V gene, CDR1 is SGHRS and CDR2 is YFSETQ. Trimming took 1 base from V and 2 from J, leaving 17 bases between them. The CDR3: CASSLSRRSPPTDTQYF. The DNA for the CDR3 is TGCGCCAGCAGCTTGAGCAGGAGGAGTCCCCCCACAGATACGCAGTATTTT.

The rearrangement links TRBV28 to TRBJ2-2; D is perhaps TRBD1 (5 bases). This CDR3 is built from 15 residues. Germline V gives CDR1 MDHEN, CDR2 SYDVKM. Trimming removed 3 bases at V and 6 bases at J, with 14 bases between. The CDR3, as DNA: TGTGCCAGCAGTTTCGGCAGGACCAGGGCCGGGGAGCTGTTTTTT. This sequence encodes CASSFGRTRAGELFF.

The chain uses TRBV27 and TRBJ2-3; 9 bases line up with TRBD2. The V and J ends lost 8 bases and 0 bases, in that order; junction bases with no gene match: 3. The CDR3 sequence is 14 residues long. Germline values: CDR1 MNHEY, CDR2 SMNVEV (reference sequence). CDR3 sequence (DNA): TGTGCCAGCCGAAGCGGGAGGAGCACAGATACGCAGTATTTT. It yields the protein CASRSGRSTDTQYF.

The J gene is TRBJ2-5, the V gene TRBV9; D not certain. Germline V gene sequence: CDR1 SGDLS, CDR2 YYNGEE. Between the trimmed V and J ends, which lost 3 bases and 0 bases, there was a span of 6 bases. This CDR3 has 13 amino acids. The CDR3 region has the DNA TGTGCCAGCAGCGACAGAGACCAAGAGACCCAGTACTTC. It yields the protein CASSDRDQETQYF.

The CDR3 nucleotides are TGTGCCAGCTCACTCGGGACAGTAGATTACGAGCAGTACTTC. Translating gives CASSLGTVDYEQYF. The V gene is TRBV18, the J gene TRBJ2-7, with 7 bases lining up with TRBD1. The CDR3 totals 14 residues. Germline V gene data show CDR1 as KGHSH and CDR2 as LQKENI. Losses at the gene ends were 4 bases for V and 4 bases for J; bases not matched to a gene: 7.

This rearrangement joins TRBV9 to TRBJ2-5; no definite D call. The CDR3 consists of 14 residues. Trimming took 4 bases from V and 3 from J, leaving 13 bases between them. In germline, CDR1 is SGDLS, CDR2 YYNGEE. The CDR3 sequence: CASSTSYRKETQYF. CDR3 coding DNA: TGTGCCAGCAGCACGAGTTACAGAAAAGAGACCCAGTACTTC.

The chain combines TRBV10-3 with TRBJ2-7; TRBD1 matches at 12 bases. V shed 8 bases and J 5 bases; nucleotides not matched to a gene: 4. The CDR3 is 13 residues long. Looked up from germline, CDR1 is ENHRY and CDR2 is SYGVKD. The CDR3 DNA reads TGTGCCATCTGTCGGGACAGGGGGCACGAGCAGTACTTC. Its protein product is CAICRDRGHEQYF.

The rearrangement links TRBV18 to TRBJ1-2; D is uncertain. The V end lost 4 bases, the J end lost 2 bases, and 20 bases lay between the germline ends. The germline V gene encodes CDR1 KGHSH and CDR2 LQKENI. CDR3 length: 17 residues. CDR3 in DNA: TGTGCCAGCTCACTAAACACCCCCACCCGGGGAAACTATGGCTACACCTTC. This encodes CASSLNTPTRGNYGYTF. The full variable domain, with the rest looked up from reference TRBV18 and TRBJ1-2, is NAGVMQNPRHLVRRRGQEARLRCSPMKGHSHVYWYRQLPEEGLKFMVYLQKENIIDESGMPKERFSAEFPKEGPSILRIQQVVRGDSAAYFCASSLNTPTRGNYGYTFGSGTRLTVV.

This clone has only one observation. The V call is TRBV5-1, the J call TRBJ1-1, with D unresolved. The length of the CDR3 is 14 residues. Germline CDR1 is SGHRS and CDR2 is YFSETQ. V gave up 2 bases and J gave up 0 bases, with 8 bases separating them. DNA of the CDR3: TGCGCCAGCAGCTTTATAAGCATGAACACTGAAGCTTTCTTT. Amino acids: CASSFISMNTEAFF. The variable domain in full, completed from reference TRBV5-1 and TRBJ1-1, reads KAGVTQTPRYLIKTRGQQVTLSCSPISGHRSVSWYQQTPGQGLQFLFEYFSETQRNKGNFPGRFSGRQFSNSRSEMNVSTLELGDSALYLCASSFISMNTEAFFGQGTRLTVV.

The chain recombines TRBV28 with TRBJ1-5; 10 bases are shared with TRBD1. CDR1 is MDHEN and CDR2 is SYDVKM in the germline V gene. J gave up 6 bases and V 5 bases, and 7 bases lay outside the gene matches. CDR3 length: 15 amino acids. CDR3 region: CASSDPGTGVQPQHF. CDR3 nucleotide sequence: TGTGCCAGCAGTGATCCTGGGACAGGGGTTCAGCCCCAGCATTTT.

The chain employs TRBV5-1 and TRBJ2-2, with a weak D call TRBD2 (5 bases). CDR1 SGHRS and CDR2 YFSETQ come from the germline V gene. V shed 2 bases and J shed 4 bases, with 12 bases lying between them. CDR3 length equals 15 residues. This chain's CDR3 is CASSFGQEVTGELFF. The CDR3 nucleotides read TGCGCCAGCAGCTTTGGTCAGGAGGTCACCGGGGAGCTGTTTTTT.

The rearrangement joins TRBV30 to TRBJ1-5; no definite D call. The CDR3 runs to 14 residues. From germline, CDR1 is GTSNPN and CDR2 SVGIG (reference sequence). Trimming shortened V by 7 bases and J by 9 bases, and 22 bases separated the two germline ends. CDR3 nucleotides: TGTGCCTCGGCCCCCGGGGTTGGGTTGGGGCCCCAGCATTTT. It codes for CASAPGVGLGPQHF.

The genes are TRBV11-2 and TRBJ2-7; D might be TRBD1 (6 bases). The CDR3 has 15 amino acids. V lost 5 bases and J 0 bases, leaving 14 bases between the germline ends. From germline, CDR1 is SGHAT and CDR2 FQNNGV. CDR3 region: CASSRNRDLSYEQYF. CDR3 coding DNA: TGTGCCAGCAGCCGAAACAGGGACCTCTCCTACGAGCAGTACTTC.

The V and J genes are TRBV3-1 (or the pseudogene TRBV3-2) and TRBJ2-1; TRBD2 matches 7 bases. With V trimmed by 1 base and J by 3 bases, 3 bases remained unmatched. The CDR3 totals 15 residues. Per the germline V gene, CDR1 is LGHDT and CDR2 is YNNKEL (reference sequence). The CDR3 loop reads CASSQVGGSYNEQFF. The CDR3 DNA sequence: TGTGCCAGCAGCCAAGTGGGCGGGAGCTACAATGAGCAGTTCTTC.

The CDR3 loop is CASSVGLLPLTHNEQFF. The CDR3 DNA reads as TGTGCCAGCAGCGTAGGACTGCTCCCCCTGACTCACAATGAGCAGTTCTTC. The genes are TRBV9 and TRBJ2-1; D unclear. The V gene's germline CDR1 is SGDLS and CDR2 YYNGEE. The germline V and J ends were trimmed by 0 bases and 5 bases, with 18 bases remaining between them. The CDR3 extends over 17 amino acids.

The V gene is TRBV24-1, the J gene TRBJ2-3; D is perhaps TRBD2 (6 bases). V was clipped by 10 bases and J by 5 bases, with 15 bases between them. Germline V lookup: CDR1 KGHDR, CDR2 SFDVKD. This CDR3 is 13 amino acids long. The CDR3 sequence: CATRGPLRDTQYF. In nucleotides, the CDR3 is TGTGCCACGCGGGGACCTCTCCGAGATACGCAGTATTTT.

This clone occurred a few times. V is TRBV28 and J is TRBJ1-6; tentatively, D is TRBD1 (6 bases). The germline CDR1 and CDR2 sequences are MDHEN and SYDVKM. The CDR3 totals 16 residues. Trimming removed 4 bases from V and 4 bases from J, with 14 bases in between. CDR3 in DNA: TGTGCCAGCAGTTCTGAGGGGGACACTTATAATTCACCCCTCCACTTT. Its protein is CASSSEGDTYNSPLHF.

The chain combines TRBV5-1 with TRBJ2-7, with D perhaps matching TRBD1 (5 bases). The V end was cut by 0 bases, the J end by 4 bases, with 14 bases between. CDR3 length: 15 residues. Germline CDR1 and CDR2: SGHRS and YFSETQ. In DNA form, the CDR3 reads TGCGCCAGCAGCTTGGCACAGGACCCCGGGTACGAGCAGTACTTC. This translates into CASSLAQDPGYEQYF.

V gene TRBV5-4 combines with J gene TRBJ1-6, with TRBD1 as a possible D gene (5 bases). V was pared by 4 bases and J by 8 bases, with 19 bases between. The CDR3 contains 16 residues. The germline V gene encodes CDR1 SGHNT and CDR2 YYREEE (reference sequence). The CDR3: CASSPDGQALYSPLHF. The CDR3 DNA follows: TGTGCCAGCAGCCCCGACGGACAAGCGCTCTATTCACCCCTCCACTTT. The full variable domain, completed using reference TRBV5-4 and TRBJ1-6, is ETGVTQSPTHLIKTRGQQVTLRCSSQSGHNTVSWYQQALGQGPQFIFQYYREEENGRGNFPPRFSGLQFPNYSSELNVNALELDDSALYLCASSPDGQALYSPLHFGNGTRLTVT.

This clone was seen more than once but under ten times. The CDR3 sequence: CANGGGGYGYTF. Written as DNA, the CDR3 is TGTGCCAACGGGGGAGGGGGCTATGGCTACACCTTC. The genes are TRBV28 and TRBJ1-2, with a weak D call TRBD1 (6 bases). Germline values: CDR1 MDHEN, CDR2 SYDVKM. The CDR3 is 12 residues long. The ends were cut back, 10 bases at V and 4 bases at J, with 13 bases in the middle.

The chain employs TRBV30 and TRBJ1-2; 9 nucleotides align to TRBD1. CDR1 GTSNPN and CDR2 SVGIG come from the germline V gene (reference sequence). The ends lost 2 bases at V and 5 bases at J; junction bases unmatched: 9. The CDR3 consists of 15 residues. CDR3 in DNA: TGTGCCTGGAGTCCCCCCGGGACAGGGTCTTATGGCTACACCTTC. It encodes CAWSPPGTGSYGYTF.

This chain joins TRBV5-1 and TRBJ1-6, with 8 bases identical to TRBD1. This CDR3 has 14 amino acids. Germline values: CDR1 SGHRS, CDR2 YFSETQ. Unmatched junction bases numbered 3, after V lost 4 bases and J lost 6 bases. The CDR3 DNA sequence: TGCGCCAGCAGCCCGGGACAGGCTAATTCACCCCTCCACTTT. As protein: CASSPGQANSPLHF.

The rearrangement uses TRBV29-1 and TRBJ2-7; 8 nucleotides agree with TRBD1. The CDR3 contains 12 residues. Germline loops: CDR1 SQVTM, CDR2 ANQGSEA. V was pared by 7 bases and J by 7 bases, with 9 bases of the junction left unmatched. The CDR3, as DNA: TGCAGCGCCGCAACAGGGGGAGGAGAGCAGTACTTC. Protein: CSAATGGGEQYF.

The sample holds one count of this clone. The DNA of the CDR3 is TGCGCCAGCAGCTTGCTCGGGGGGTTAGCAGTGAACACTGAAGCTTTCTTT. This translates into CASSLLGGLAVNTEAFF. The chain is built from TRBV5-1 and TRBJ1-1; possible D gene TRBD1, 5 bases. The CDR3 is 17 residues long. Germline values: CDR1 SGHRS, CDR2 YFSETQ. With 1 base removed from V and 0 bases from J, the gap between germline ends came to 16 bases.

V and J are TRBV28 and TRBJ2-1, with 10 bases lining up with TRBD2. V lost 1 base and J lost 7; bases outside the gene matches: 7. The length of the CDR3 is 16 residues. CDR1 MDHEN and CDR2 SYDVKM come from the germline V gene. CDR3 sequence: CASSLSLAGVNNEQFF. CDR3 in DNA: TGTGCCAGCAGTTTATCCCTAGCGGGAGTAAATAATGAGCAGTTCTTC.

This chain uses TRBV4-1 with TRBJ2-1, with D possibly TRBD2 on 6 matching bases. CDR1 is MGHRA and CDR2 is YSYEKL in the germline V gene. V lost 3 bases, J lost 7 bases, and 13 bases lay in between. The CDR3 spans 14 residues. CDR3 protein: CASSHPSAVNEQFF. The DNA of the CDR3 is TGCGCCAGCAGCCACCCTAGCGCGGTTAATGAGCAGTTCTTC.

This rearrangement joins TRBV7-3 to TRBJ1-1; D might be TRBD1 (5 bases). The V and J ends lost 5 bases and 8 bases respectively, with 15 bases between them. The V gene's germline CDR1 is SGHTA and CDR2 FQGTGA. This CDR3 contains 13 residues. Here the CDR3 reads CASSQRGASEAFF. CDR3 in DNA: TGTGCCAGCAGCCAGCGTGGGGCCAGCGAAGCTTTCTTT.